This entry features one T cell receptor (beta chain) sequence. The antigen remains undetermined. CDR1 SGDLS and CDR2 YYNGEE come from the germline V gene. The CDR3 is 14 residues long. V shed 0 bases and J shed 7 bases, with 14 bases lying between them. The data belong to a study of T cells in Graves' hyperthyroidism and ophthalmopathy. Regarding the study as a whole: Ophthalmopathy prediction by the model preceded onset by a median approximately six months.

RNA transcripts served as the template for amplifying TCR beta CDR3 regions. HTBI primers drove first-round RT-PCR of the TCR CDR3. TCRdb re-called the multiplex PCR reads through MiXCR, storing one row per CDR3 protein. The sample shows around 450,000 distinct CDR3 sequences, less than 20% of them seen only once. Material: blood. This TCR came from a woman younger than 30 with Graves' hyperthyroidism. The gene calls are TRBV9 and TRBJ2-7; D not certain. This CDR3 is CASSVGVTSREQYF. For the CDR3, the DNA is TGTGCCAGCAGCGTAGGAGTGACCTCTAGAGAGCAGTACTTC.